The entry below describes one T cell receptor beta chain. Reverse transcription used about 0.45 to 1 ug RNA and random hexamers. A single record per CDR3 protein comes from TCRdb applying MiXCR to the immunoSEQ multiplex PCR reads. The data hold 100,000 to 150,000 distinct CDR3 sequences, with roughly 95% observed a single time. This specimen comes from a study of CD8 T cells in Susac syndrome. Germline-derived CDR1 and CDR2 are SGHDN and FVKESK. This CDR3 has 9 residues. V was trimmed by 4 bases and J by 8 bases, leaving 2 bases between them. The rearrangement links TRBV14 to TRBJ1-2; D call uncertain. Sequencing was done on a sample of CD4+ T cells from PBMCs. This sequence originates from a human donor with Susac syndrome. CDR3: CASSPGYTF. CDR3 DNA sequence: TGTGCCAGCAGCCCGGGCTACACCTTC.